These 10 T cell receptor beta chains were sequenced from one sample in a study of CD8+ T cells in alopecia areata. After isolation, RNA underwent reverse transcription to generate cDNA as the sequencing template. Profiling relied on immunoSEQ multiplex PCR, and the TCRdb table lists in-frame clones only, not all of them. Here the sample spans under 250,000 clones, more than 45% being singletons. The material was CD4+ T cells sorted from blood, obtained at week 0. Receptor source: a human donor with alopecia areata.

V usage is TRBV30 and J usage is TRBJ1-1, with 7 positions matching TRBD1. In germline, CDR1 is GTSNPN, CDR2 SVGIG (reference sequence). This CDR3 spans 12 amino acids. J gave up 4 bases and V 7 bases, and 6 bases lay outside the gene matches. This CDR3 reads CASHRGGTEAFF. The CDR3 coding sequence is TGTGCCTCCCACAGGGGCGGCACTGAAGCTTTCTTT.

This rearrangement joins TRBV4-2 to TRBJ1-6; D not resolved. The V end was cut by 4 bases, the J end by 7 bases, with 11 bases between. Germline V gene sequence: CDR1 LGHNA, CDR2 YNFKEQ. The CDR3 length is 14 residues. The CDR3 spells CASSLEGGNSPLHF. CDR3 DNA sequence: TGTGCCAGCAGCCTAGAGGGCGGGAATTCACCCCTCCACTTT.

The rearrangement joins TRBV30 to TRBJ2-5; a possible D gene is TRBD1 (5 bases). Per the germline V gene, CDR1 is GTSNPN and CDR2 is SVGIG (reference sequence). CDR3 length: 13 amino acids. Trimming took off 1 base at V and 1 base at J, with 7 bases between the two ends. The CDR3 region is CAWSGQFQETQYF. The CDR3 nucleotides are TGTGCCTGGAGTGGACAGTTCCAAGAGACCCAGTACTTC.

This clone was counted a few times. The rearrangement joins TRBV5-1 to TRBJ1-5; no clear D gene. The CDR3 is 15 amino acids. Trimming pared 0 bases from V and 5 bases from J, leaving 12 bases between. CDR1 is SGHRS, CDR2 YFSETQ, per germline. As DNA, the CDR3 is TGCGCCAGCAGCTTGGAGGGCGTGGACTATCAGCCCCAGCATTTT. Translation: CASSLEGVDYQPQHF.

V usage is TRBV30 and J usage is TRBJ1-2; 8 nucleotides align to TRBD1. The V segment lost 1 base and the J segment 2 bases; nucleotides outside the gene matches: 6. CDR3 length: 15 residues. Germline assignment: CDR1 GTSNPN and CDR2 SVGIG (reference sequence). The CDR3 DNA follows: TGTGCCTGGAGTGGTAAGGACAGGGCAAACTATGGCTACACCTTC. Its protein product is CAWSGKDRANYGYTF.

The chain employs TRBV2 and TRBJ2-3, with D hard to call. Germline CDR1 SNHLY, CDR2 FYNNEI. With 4 bases removed from V and 3 bases from J, the gap between germline ends came to 11 bases. The CDR3 length is 14 residues. The CDR3: CASSGKPYTDTQYF. CDR3 nucleotide sequence: TGTGCCAGCAGTGGGAAACCATATACAGATACGCAGTATTTT. Looking up the rest from reference TRBV2 and TRBJ2-3 gives the full variable domain: EPEVTQTPSHQVTQMGQEVILRCVPISNHLYFYWYRQILGQKVEFLVSFYNNEISEKSEIFDDQFSVERPDGSNFTLKIRSTKLEDSAMYFCASSGKPYTDTQYFGPGTRLTVL.

The chain couples TRBV19 to TRBJ2-7; 8 bases map to TRBD1. The CDR3 loop spans 13 amino acids. Germline loops: CDR1 LNHDA, CDR2 SQIVND (reference sequence). The trim removed 6 bases at V and 9 bases at J, leaving 10 bases unmatched. The chain's CDR3 is CASSPDRDVGQYF. The CDR3 DNA is TGTGCCAGTAGCCCGGACAGGGACGTTGGGCAGTACTTC. Full variable domain (outside the CDR3, taken from reference TRBV19 and TRBJ2-7): DGGITQSPKYLFRKEGQNVTLSCEQNLNHDAMYWYRQDPGQGLRLIYYSQIVNDFQKGDIAEGYSVSREKKESFPLTVTSAQKNPTAFYLCASSPDRDVGQYFGPGTRLTVT.

A single count supports this clone. The chain links TRBV5-4 to TRBJ2-7, with D hard to call. The CDR3 is 12 amino acids. The germline V gene encodes CDR1 SGHNT and CDR2 YYREEE (reference sequence). V was clipped by 0 bases and J by 4 bases, with 5 bases between them. In nucleotides, the CDR3 is TGTGCCAGCAGCTTGGCCTTGTACGAGCAGTACTTC. Protein sequence: CASSLALYEQYF. Full variable domain (outside the CDR3, taken from reference TRBV5-4 and TRBJ2-7): ETGVTQSPTHLIKTRGQQVTLRCSSQSGHNTVSWYQQALGQGPQFIFQYYREEENGRGNFPPRFSGLQFPNYSSELNVNALELDDSALYLCASSLALYEQYFGPGTRLTVT.

The rearrangement uses TRBV25-1 and TRBJ1-2; D uncertain. CDR3 length: 15 residues. V was clipped by 6 bases and J by 1 base, with 15 bases between them. Per germline, CDR1 MGHDK and CDR2 SYGVNS. In DNA form, the CDR3 reads TGTGCCAGCAGAGCCGGCGGGATAAATAACTATGGCTACACCTTC. It encodes CASRAGGINNYGYTF.

This chain uses TRBV7-9 with TRBJ2-1; TRBD1 matches 9 bases. Losses at the gene ends were 4 bases for V and 7 bases for J; bases not matched to a gene: 8. Germline V gene lookup returns CDR1 SEHNR and CDR2 FQNEAQ (reference sequence). The CDR3 contains 15 residues. The CDR3 region is CASSSARTGENEQFF. CDR3 nucleotides: TGTGCCAGCAGCTCGGCAAGGACAGGGGAGAATGAGCAGTTCTTC.